This T cell receptor beta chain derives from a study of blood T cell repertoires in COVID-19. Whole-study context: COVID-19 samples collected from the United States, Italy and Spain covered acute and convalescent phases. In each case, the material was cDNA or gDNA derived from T cells, B-cell-depleted T cells, or PBMCs.

The authors' processing: The authors estimated nucleated cell counts from reference gene primer amplification. Sequenced by immunoSEQ multiplex PCR; TCRdb stores in-frame clones only, minus some. V, J and clone size were drawn from that table, and D and trimming were deduced from the DNA. The sample lists some 280,000 clones; 89% were seen once. This CDR3 comprises 12 residues. Germline lookup yields CDR1 LNHNV and CDR2 YYDKDF (reference sequence). V lost 1 base and J 5 bases, leaving 3 bases between the germline ends. V gene TRBV15 combines with J gene TRBJ2-1; D not certain. Sequencing input: peripheral blood. The TCR originated in a woman in her sixties with acute or convalescent COVID-19. The chain's CDR3 is CATSRVNNEQFF. CDR3 coding DNA: TGTGCCACCAGCAGAGTCAACAATGAGCAGTTCTTC.